A selection of T cell receptor beta chains follows, all from one sample in a study of identical twins. TCRdb processed the 5' RACE reads anew with MiXCR; each CDR3 protein has one entry. The sample gives roughly 1.6 million distinct CDR3 sequences, about 30% of which show up once; around 0.3% is in the top ten. The source material was cord blood. These TCRs come from a newborn girl in good health. CDR3s leave out the opening cysteine and the closing phenylalanine or tryptophan.

>TRBV29-1|TRBJ2-5
SVEGDCSSYNEQY
>TRBV29-1|TRBJ1-2
SGKDRGNYGYT
>TRBV2|TRBJ1-2
ASNANGDGYT
>TRBV11-2|TRBJ2-1
ASSLRRDPPLSYNEQF
>TRBV5-5|TRBJ2-3
ASRPSGTGFTDTQY
>TRBV5-4|TRBJ1-2
ASSAKNGYT
>TRBV20-1|TRBJ2-1
SARGSSGSHNEQF
>TRBV7-2|TRBJ1-1
ASSLESGRVNTEAF
>TRBV20-1|TRBJ1-6
SPKDSSYNSPLH
>TRBV14|TRBJ2-1
ASSHRRAEQF
>TRBV6-1|TRBJ2-1
ASDWGSSEQF
>TRBV7-9|TRBJ2-1
ASSLAGSNEQF
>TRBV10-3|TRBJ2-1
ATTGLVEGNEQF